What follows are 18 T cell receptor beta chains derived from one specimen sequenced in a study of CD8 T cell repertoires and HIV-1 epitope variants. These receptors lack a known antigen. The repertoire was sequenced with immunoSEQ multiplex PCR; TCRdb's copy has only in-frame clones and lacks some. The table has under 6,000 clones, 65% to 75% seen once; the top ten hold roughly two fifths. The specimen sequenced was cultured CD8+ T cells derived from PBMCs. These receptors came from a male donor with HIV.

This sequence joins TRBV5-8 and TRBJ2-1, with D unclear. This CDR3 has 13 residues. Germline V gene lookup returns CDR1 SGHTS and CDR2 YDEGEE. Trimming took 0 bases from V and 3 from J, leaving 4 bases between them. The CDR3 DNA reads as TGTGCCAGCAGCTTGGTGGTCTACAATGAGCAGTTCTTC. Its translation: CASSLVVYNEQFF.

The chain couples TRBV7-6 to TRBJ2-5, with D perhaps matching TRBD2 (5 bases). Germline V gene data show CDR1 as SGHVS and CDR2 as FNYEAQ. Between the trimmed V and J ends, which lost 5 bases and 5 bases, there was a span of 21 bases. The CDR3 spans 16 residues. The CDR3 DNA is TGTGCCAGCAGCCCCCAGGCGGGCACGAGGGAGGAGACCCAGTACTTC. Protein: CASSPQAGTREETQYF.

This clone was found a few times. V gene TRBV27 combines with J gene TRBJ1-2; D remains ambiguous. Germline V lookup: CDR1 MNHEY, CDR2 SMNVEV (reference sequence). The V end lost 2 bases, the J end lost 0 bases, and 7 bases lay between the germline ends. This CDR3 has 14 residues. The CDR3 nucleotides are TGTGCCAGCAGTTTACGGGGAGCTAACTATGGCTACACCTTC. As protein: CASSLRGANYGYTF.

The rearrangement joins TRBV28 to TRBJ2-1, with TRBD2 matching 13 bases. CDR3 length: 14 residues. The V gene end was trimmed by 5 bases and the J gene end by 10 bases; junction bases not matched to a gene: 5. Germline V gives CDR1 MDHEN, CDR2 SYDVKM. The CDR3 nucleotides are TGTGCCAGCAGTGGACTAGCGGGAGTCCGAGAGCAGTTCTTC. It specifies CASSGLAGVREQFF.

The rearrangement joins TRBV9 to TRBJ2-1; D is ambiguous. Trimming stripped 0 bases from V and 0 bases from J, with 10 bases between. CDR1 and CDR2 (germline): SGDLS, YYNGEE. This CDR3 has 16 residues. This CDR3 reads CASSVVARSSYNEQFF. As DNA, the CDR3 is TGTGCCAGCAGCGTAGTAGCCAGGAGCTCCTACAATGAGCAGTTCTTC.

The chain couples TRBV29-1 to TRBJ2-3, with D possibly TRBD2 on 6 matching bases. Trimming took 7 bases from V and 4 from J, leaving 18 bases between them. The germline V gene has CDR1 SQVTM and CDR2 ANQGSEA. The CDR3 runs 14 residues. The CDR3: CSASGLSASDTQYF. CDR3 DNA: TGCAGCGCCTCGGGACTGTCAGCGTCAGATACGCAGTATTTT.

This chain links TRBV19 with TRBJ2-7, with D tentatively TRBD2 (6 bases). Per germline, CDR1 LNHDA and CDR2 SQIVND (reference sequence). The CDR3 loop spans 14 amino acids. V lost 5 bases to trimming and J lost 0 bases, with 11 bases between them. The CDR3 nucleotides read TGTGCCAGTAGTTTGGGACTGTCCTCCTACGAGCAGTACTTC. This gives the protein CASSLGLSSYEQYF. Drawing the rest from reference TRBV19 and TRBJ2-7, the complete variable domain is DGGITQSPKYLFRKEGQNVTLSCEQNLNHDAMYWYRQDPGQGLRLIYYSQIVNDFQKGDIAEGYSVSREKKESFPLTVTSAQKNPTAFYLCASSLGLSSYEQYFGPGTRLTVT.

The J gene is TRBJ2-2, the V gene TRBV7-3; maybe TRBD2 (5 bases). The germline gives CDR1 SGHTA, CDR2 FQGTGA. This CDR3 region has 13 residues. Trimming cost V 3 bases and J 8 bases, with 10 bases left between them. The CDR3 DNA reads as TGTGCCAGCAGCTTGCAGGAGCGGGGGGAGCTGTTTTTT. It codes for CASSLQERGELFF.

The chain joins TRBV27 to TRBJ1-5; 8 bases agree with TRBD1. This CDR3 contains 13 residues. The V segment lost 5 bases and the J segment 6 bases; nucleotides outside the gene matches: 3. Germline V gene data show CDR1 as MNHEY and CDR2 as SMNVEV (reference sequence). The CDR3 protein is CASSQGAGQPQHF. The CDR3 coding sequence is TGTGCCAGCAGTCAGGGGGCCGGTCAGCCCCAGCATTTT.

The chain employs TRBV5-6 and TRBJ2-7; no definite D call. The ends were cut back, 3 bases at V and 4 bases at J, with 17 bases in the middle. Germline-derived CDR1 and CDR2 are SGHDT and YYEEEE. The CDR3 runs to 15 residues. CDR3 bases: TGTGCCAGCAGCTGGTCCGAAAATATGGTGTACGAGCAGTACTTC. This sequence encodes CASSWSENMVYEQYF.

The rearrangement links TRBV7-8 to TRBJ2-2; the D gene is possibly TRBD2 (5 bases). From germline, CDR1 is SGHVS and CDR2 FQNEAQ. V dropped 11 bases and J dropped 0 bases, with 13 bases sitting between them. The CDR3 runs to 14 residues. The CDR3 coding sequence is TGTGCCTGCCCAGAGGAGGCGAACACCGGGGAGCTGTTTTTT. Its protein is CACPEEANTGELFF.

This clone has only one observation. V gene TRBV7-2 combines with J gene TRBJ2-7; D ambiguous. The CDR3 length is 14 residues. Looked up from germline, CDR1 is SGHTA and CDR2 is FQGNSA. V was clipped by 1 base and J by 2 bases, with 9 bases between them. The CDR3 sequence: CASSLGVAAYEQYF. The CDR3 nucleotides are TGTGCCAGCAGCTTAGGGGTTGCCGCCTACGAGCAGTACTTC.

This clone is termed medium-sized. The rearrangement links TRBV7-9 to TRBJ2-7, with D perhaps TRBD2 (5 bases). The CDR3 sequence is 12 residues long. With 5 bases removed from V and 6 bases from J, the gap between germline ends came to 11 bases. Looked up from germline, CDR1 is SEHNR and CDR2 is FQNEAQ (reference sequence). The DNA of the CDR3 is TGTGCCAGCAGCCTGGGAGAGGGCGAGCAGTACTTC. It is translated as CASSLGEGEQYF. The full variable domain, in which reference TRBV7-9 and TRBJ2-7 provide the parts outside the CDR3, is DTGVSQNPRHKITKRGQNVTFRCDPISEHNRLYWYRQTLGQGPEFLTYFQNEAQLEKSRLLSDRFSAERPKGSFSTLEIQRTEQGDSAMYLCASSLGEGEQYFGPGTRLTVT.

This clone came up a few times. The V and J genes are TRBV11-2 and TRBJ2-7; 9 bases agree with TRBD1. Germline V gene lookup returns CDR1 SGHAT and CDR2 FQNNGV. The CDR3 is 17 residues long. The trim removed 7 bases at V and 0 bases at J, leaving 13 bases unmatched. CDR3 sequence: CASNILPGQGASYEQYF. The CDR3 region has the DNA TGTGCCAGCAACATACTCCCGGGACAGGGTGCCTCCTACGAGCAGTACTTC.

The CDR3 reads CASSLIGLSYNEQFF. The CDR3 DNA reads as TGTGCCAGCAGTTTAATTGGACTCTCCTACAATGAGCAGTTCTTC. This chain connects TRBV28 to TRBJ2-1, with D perhaps TRBD2 (5 bases). Germline CDR1 reads MDHEN; CDR2 reads SYDVKM. The CDR3 totals 15 residues. Trimming removed 2 bases from V and 0 bases from J, with 8 bases in between.

The rearrangement uses TRBV2 and TRBJ2-6; no clear D gene. The CDR3 length is 14 residues. V dropped 3 bases and J dropped 1 base, with 4 bases sitting between them. The germline gives CDR1 SNHLY, CDR2 FYNNEI. As DNA, the CDR3 is TGTGCCAGCAGTGAGCTATCTGGGGCCAACGTCCTGACTTTC. Its protein is CASSELSGANVLTF.

The rearrangement links TRBV5-6 to TRBJ1-1; unclear D gene. Germline V gene data show CDR1 as SGHDT and CDR2 as YYEEEE. The V and J ends lost 0 bases and 3 bases respectively, with 9 bases between them. CDR3 length: 14 amino acids. For the CDR3, the DNA is TGTGCCAGCAGCTTGGTCCTTGGGGACACTGAAGCTTTCTTT. Encoded protein: CASSLVLGDTEAFF.

In this sample, this clone turned up a few times. The chain couples TRBV6-6 to TRBJ2-7; the D gene is possibly TRBD1 (6 bases). Trimming stripped 5 bases from V and 3 bases from J, with 8 bases between. Per the germline V gene, CDR1 is MNHNY and CDR2 is SVGAGI (reference sequence). This CDR3 region has 12 residues. Here the CDR3 DNA reads TGTGCCAGCAGTCCAGGGGACTACGAGCAGTACTTC. Translation: CASSPGDYEQYF.